The clone carrying this T cell receptor (beta chain) was observed a single time. Its antigen is currently unknown. This specimen belongs to a study of cytomegalovirus exposure and HLA in healthy donors. Study-level points and caveats: Most observed TCR sequences were rare, whereas some public TCRs were detected in many donors. Later analysis identified several of the most significant clusters that appeared linked to common viral pathogens. Further analysis, carried out later, found HLA-associated TCR beta chains more clonally expanded than equally common other chains.

PCR used 60 Vbeta primers and 13 Jbeta primers. Data came from immunoSEQ multiplex PCR; TCRdb stores just in-frame clones and leaves some out. Altogether under 250,000 clones are present, 60% to 80% being singletons, with the ten largest covering roughly 1.9%. Sequenced input: PBMCs. This clonotype originated in a male donor in good health and CMV-seronegative.

The CDR3 region is CASGRGLYTEAFF. In nucleotides, the CDR3 is TGTGCCAGCGGAAGGGGGCTATACACTGAAGCTTTCTTT. This sequence joins TRBV27 and TRBJ1-1, with 7 bases lining up with TRBD1. Trimming took 8 bases from V and 3 from J; bases not matched to a gene: 6. This CDR3 region has 13 residues. From germline, CDR1 is MNHEY and CDR2 SMNVEV (reference sequence).